Following are 15 T cell receptor beta chains from one sample sequenced in a study of lung T cells in sarcoidosis with Löfgren's syndrome (dated by TCRdb to 2017 to 2019). The run used an Illumina MiSeq. Using fastp at Q25 and MiXCR, TCRdb reprocessed the public reads and kept productive beta chains. Entries are consolidated by CDR3 protein sequence, retaining the most common genes and DNA. The sample table records about 2,900 distinct CDR3 sequences; 27% of these occur just once. The top ten hold around 13% of the sample. Sequencing was done on a sample of CD4+ T cells from bronchoalveolar lavage. These receptors were obtained from a human donor with sarcoidosis (Löfgren's syndrome or another form), or a control subject (not recorded which).

Within the sample, this clonotype is medium-sized. V gene TRBV15 combines with J gene TRBJ1-1; D is unclear. The CDR3 is 15 amino acids. CDR1 is LNHNV and CDR2 is YYDKDF in the germline V gene (reference sequence). V lost 9 bases and J lost 0, with 17 bases in between. CDR3 DNA sequence: TGTGCCACTGCCGATGGGTCGAGCATGAACACTGAAGCTTTCTTT. This codes for CATADGSSMNTEAFF.

In regard to this clonotype: At one end, the junction sequence differs from germline, possibly due to a read error. V gene TRBV3-1 combines with J gene TRBJ2-1, with D unresolved. Germline V lookup: CDR1 LGHDT, CDR2 YNNKEL (reference sequence). CDR3 size: 12 residues. CDR3 DNA sequence: TGTACCAGCAGTCATAGCCGTGGTGAGCAGTTCTTC. As protein: CTSSHSRGEQFF.

This clonotype was detected many times. This sequence joins TRBV11-1 and TRBJ1-1; the match to TRBD1 covers 11 bases. Germline lookup yields CDR1 SGHAT and CDR2 FQDESV (reference sequence). V shed 4 bases and J 0 bases; nucleotides not matched to a gene: 16. CDR3 size: 20 residues. The CDR3 here is CASSSTAGQGAPLVNTEAFF. The CDR3, as DNA: TGTGCCAGCAGCTCTACCGCTGGACAGGGGGCGCCTCTCGTGAACACTGAAGCTTTCTTT.

The chain carries TRBV2 and TRBJ1-2; D is perhaps TRBD1 (6 bases). This CDR3 has 13 amino acids. CDR1 SNHLY and CDR2 FYNNEI come from the germline V gene. Trimming stripped 10 bases from V and 5 bases from J, with 17 bases between. The CDR3 nucleotides are TGTGCCAAGCGGGCAGGGGAGCTTTATGGCTACACCTTC. Encoded protein: CAKRAGELYGYTF. The whole variable domain, filled in from reference TRBV2 and TRBJ1-2, reads EPEVTQTPSHQVTQMGQEVILRCVPISNHLYFYWYRQILGQKVEFLVSFYNNEISEKSEIFDDQFSVERPDGSNFTLKIRSTKLEDSAMYFCAKRAGELYGYTFGSGTRLTVV.

This clonotype was seen at least ten times. The chain employs TRBV2 and TRBJ2-1; D might be TRBD1 (5 bases). There are 13 residues in the CDR3. Germline-derived CDR1 and CDR2 are SNHLY and FYNNEI. Trimming stripped 3 bases from V and 6 bases from J, with 9 bases between. Here the CDR3 reads CASSDRASNEQFF. The DNA of the CDR3 is TGTGCCAGCAGTGACAGGGCCTCCAATGAGCAGTTCTTC.

In the case of this clonotype: A much bigger clone sits one base away, suggesting this may be a read error. The CDR3 ends on some other residue instead of the conserved phenylalanine or tryptophan, so this is likely a read error. The gene calls are TRBV20-1 and TRBJ2-1, with 7 bases aligning to TRBD1. Germline V lookup: CDR1 DFQATT, CDR2 SNEGSKA (reference sequence). V lost 5 bases to trimming and J lost 12 bases; unmatched junction nucleotides: 10. This CDR3 region has 12 residues. The CDR3 sequence: CSAGQDGTRQFL. The DNA of the CDR3 is TGCAGTGCTGGACAGGACGGTACTAGGCAGTTCCTC.

This clonotype is termed medium-sized. CDR3 DNA sequence: TGTGCCAGCCTCCGGGACACTCCCTACGAGCAGTACTTC. It specifies CASLRDTPYEQYF. The chain links TRBV28 to TRBJ2-7; weak D call: TRBD1 (6 bases). The CDR3 has 13 amino acids. The V end lost 8 bases, the J end lost 2 bases, and 13 bases lay between the germline ends. CDR1 is MDHEN, CDR2 SYDVKM, per germline.

In its sample, this clonotype ranks as large. The chain is built from TRBV3-1 and TRBJ2-1; D uncertain. Per germline, CDR1 LGHDT and CDR2 YNNKEL (reference sequence). Trimming pared 6 bases from V and 9 bases from J, leaving 12 bases between. CDR3 length: 12 residues. The CDR3 here is CASSYSRGEQFF. CDR3 in DNA: TGTGCCAGCAGTTATAGCCGTGGTGAGCAGTTCTTC.

In this sample, this clonotype is medium-sized. The chain carries TRBV19 and TRBJ2-2; maybe TRBD1 (6 bases). Germline assignment: CDR1 LNHDA and CDR2 SQIVND (reference sequence). Trimming removed 3 bases from V and 0 bases from J, with 11 bases in between. The CDR3 is 16 amino acids. The CDR3 loop reads CASSIKTGTNTGELFF. DNA of the CDR3: TGTGCCAGTAGTATTAAAACAGGGACGAACACCGGGGAGCTGTTTTTT. Complete variable domain (other parts from reference TRBV19 and TRBJ2-2): DGGITQSPKYLFRKEGQNVTLSCEQNLNHDAMYWYRQDPGQGLRLIYYSQIVNDFQKGDIAEGYSVSREKKESFPLTVTSAQKNPTAFYLCASSIKTGTNTGELFFGEGSRLTVL.

In this sample, this clonotype is medium-sized. The V gene is TRBV3-1, the J gene TRBJ2-1; tentative D call: TRBD2 (5 bases). Germline V lookup: CDR1 LGHDT, CDR2 YNNKEL (reference sequence). Trimming shortened V by 5 bases and J by 1 base, and 12 bases separated the two germline ends. The CDR3 totals 15 residues. CDR3 sequence: CASSSLTGSYNEQFF. The CDR3 DNA reads TGTGCCAGCAGCTCCCTAACGGGGTCCTACAATGAGCAGTTCTTC.

In the case of this clonotype: This may be a read error: a much more frequent sequence differs by one nucleotide. The chain is built from TRBV30 and TRBJ1-5; D remains unclear. Germline V gene lookup returns CDR1 GTSNPN and CDR2 SVGIG (reference sequence). This CDR3 is 13 amino acids long. V was pared by 2 bases and J by 6 bases, with 11 bases between. Here the CDR3 reads CAWSRIGSQPQHF. CDR3 nucleotides: TGTGCCTGGAGTAGGATTGGCAGTCAGCCCCAGCATTTT.

This clonotype is judged medium-sized. The chain has TRBV24-1 and TRBJ2-1, with 10 bases matching TRBD2. There are 17 residues in the CDR3. Germline assignment: CDR1 KGHDR and CDR2 SFDVKD. V shed 4 bases and J 9 bases; nucleotides not matched to a gene: 14. The CDR3 nucleotides read TGTGCCACCAGTGAACGACCCCTAGCGGGGGCCTGGGGTGAGCAGTTCTTC. This gives the protein CATSERPLAGAWGEQFF.

By proportion, this clonotype is medium-sized. This chain uses TRBV4-1 with TRBJ1-5; D is ambiguous. Germline V gives CDR1 MGHRA, CDR2 YSYEKL. Trimming left V 0 bases short and J 3 bases short, with 12 bases between. The CDR3 runs 16 residues. CDR3 DNA: TGCGCCAGCAGCCAAGATTATACCAGCTTCAATCAGCCCCAGCATTTT. Amino acid sequence: CASSQDYTSFNQPQHF.

Of note for this clonotype: A much larger clone is a single base away; this may be a read error. This chain links TRBV3-1 with TRBJ1-5; D gene uncertain. The CDR3 runs to 13 residues. Germline lookup yields CDR1 LGHDT and CDR2 YNNKEL (reference sequence). The CDR3 here is CTSSQTRNQPQHF. The CDR3 DNA is TGTACCAGCAGCCAAACCAGGAACCAGCCCCAGCATTTT.

In this sample, this clonotype turned up a few times. The chain combines TRBV4-1 with TRBJ2-7; a possible D gene is TRBD1 (5 bases). The CDR3 has 13 amino acids. The germline V gene encodes CDR1 MGHRA and CDR2 YSYEKL. V lost 0 bases and J 6 bases, leaving 9 bases between the germline ends. The CDR3 DNA reads as TGCGCCAGCAGCCAAGACCAGGGTGGCGAGCAGTACTTC. It specifies CASSQDQGGEQYF.